This T cell receptor (beta chain) was recovered during a study of blood T cells in healthy people across ages. Using a J-beta primer mix together with a sample-barcoded 5' primer, a second PCR was run for about 6 to 11 cycles. Via MiXCR, TCRdb re-called the 5' RACE reads, giving one row per CDR3 protein. This sample has 800,000 to 900,000 distinct CDR3 sequences, with approximately 67% found just once. What was sequenced was blood. This sequence originates from a man aged 25 to 40 in good health.

For the CDR3, the DNA is TGCGCCAGCAGCCACCCCCCGGGGTATGGCTACACCTTC. Amino acid sequence: CASSHPPGYGYTF. V usage is TRBV4-1 and J usage is TRBJ1-2; D is uncertain. CDR3 size: 13 residues. Trimming pared 3 bases from V and 5 bases from J, leaving 10 bases between. Germline V CDR1 and CDR2: MGHRA, YSYEKL.